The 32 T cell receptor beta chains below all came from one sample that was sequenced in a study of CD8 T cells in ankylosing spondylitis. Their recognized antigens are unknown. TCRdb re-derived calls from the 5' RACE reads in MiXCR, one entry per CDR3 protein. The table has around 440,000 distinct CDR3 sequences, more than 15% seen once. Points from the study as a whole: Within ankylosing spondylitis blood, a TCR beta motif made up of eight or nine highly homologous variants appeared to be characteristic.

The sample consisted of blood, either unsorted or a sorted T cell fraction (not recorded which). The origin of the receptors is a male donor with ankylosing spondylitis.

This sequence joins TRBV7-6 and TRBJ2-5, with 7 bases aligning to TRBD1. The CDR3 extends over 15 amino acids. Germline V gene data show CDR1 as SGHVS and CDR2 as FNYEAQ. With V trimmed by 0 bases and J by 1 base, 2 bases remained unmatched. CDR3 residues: CASSLARTGQETQYF. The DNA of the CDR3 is TGTGCCAGCAGCTTAGCCCGGACAGGCCAAGAGACCCAGTACTTC.

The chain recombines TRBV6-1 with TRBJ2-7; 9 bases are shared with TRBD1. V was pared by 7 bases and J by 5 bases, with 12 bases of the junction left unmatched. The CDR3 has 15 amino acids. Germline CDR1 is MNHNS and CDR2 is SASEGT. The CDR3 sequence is CASKTPGQGTNEQYF. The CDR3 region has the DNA TGTGCCAGCAAAACACCGGGACAGGGTACCAACGAGCAGTACTTC.

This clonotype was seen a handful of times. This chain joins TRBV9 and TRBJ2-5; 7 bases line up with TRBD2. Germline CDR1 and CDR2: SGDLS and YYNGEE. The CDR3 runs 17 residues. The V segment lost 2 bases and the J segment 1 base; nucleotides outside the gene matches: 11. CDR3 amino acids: CASSVGIAGVAQETQYF. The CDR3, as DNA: TGTGCCAGCAGCGTCGGGATCGCGGGGGTGGCCCAAGAGACCCAGTACTTC.

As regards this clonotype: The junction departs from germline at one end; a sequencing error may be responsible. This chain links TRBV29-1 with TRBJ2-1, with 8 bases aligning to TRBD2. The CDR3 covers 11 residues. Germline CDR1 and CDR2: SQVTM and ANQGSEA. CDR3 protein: CSADSGKTVIF. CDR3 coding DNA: TGCAGCGCGGATAGCGGGAAAACCGTGATCTTC.

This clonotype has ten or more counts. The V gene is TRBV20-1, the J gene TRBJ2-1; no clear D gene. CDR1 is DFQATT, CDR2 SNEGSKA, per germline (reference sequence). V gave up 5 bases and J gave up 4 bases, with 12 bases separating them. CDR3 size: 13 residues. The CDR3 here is CSAGKGGYNEQFF. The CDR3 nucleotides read TGCAGTGCTGGAAAGGGCGGATACAATGAGCAGTTCTTC.

The CDR3 sequence: CSARTGESYGYTF. The CDR3, as DNA: TGCAGTGCTAGGACAGGGGAGAGCTATGGCTACACCTTC. The V and J genes are TRBV20-1 and TRBJ1-2; 8 bases fit TRBD1. The ends lost 3 bases at V and 4 bases at J; junction bases unmatched: 4. This CDR3 contains 13 residues. The germline V gene has CDR1 DFQATT and CDR2 SNEGSKA (reference sequence).

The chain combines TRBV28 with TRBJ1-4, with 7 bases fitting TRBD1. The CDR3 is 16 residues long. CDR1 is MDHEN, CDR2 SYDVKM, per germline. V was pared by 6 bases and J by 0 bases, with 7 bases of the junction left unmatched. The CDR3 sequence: CASRPGTASTNEKLFF. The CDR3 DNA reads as TGTGCCAGCAGGCCGGGGACAGCATCAACTAATGAAAAACTGTTTTTT.

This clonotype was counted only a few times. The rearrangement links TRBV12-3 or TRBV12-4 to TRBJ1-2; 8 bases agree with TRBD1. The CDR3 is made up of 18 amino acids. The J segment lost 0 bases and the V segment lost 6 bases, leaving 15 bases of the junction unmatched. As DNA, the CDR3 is TGTGCCAGCAGCAGGACAGGGCGCGATTTGATGGCTAACTATGGCTACACCTTC. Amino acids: CASSRTGRDLMANYGYTF.

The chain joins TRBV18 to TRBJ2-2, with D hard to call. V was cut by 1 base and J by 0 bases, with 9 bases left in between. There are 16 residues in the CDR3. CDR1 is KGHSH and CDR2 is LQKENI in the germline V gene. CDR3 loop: CASSPLSFANTGELFF. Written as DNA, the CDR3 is TGTGCCAGCTCACCACTTAGCTTCGCGAACACCGGGGAGCTGTTTTTT.

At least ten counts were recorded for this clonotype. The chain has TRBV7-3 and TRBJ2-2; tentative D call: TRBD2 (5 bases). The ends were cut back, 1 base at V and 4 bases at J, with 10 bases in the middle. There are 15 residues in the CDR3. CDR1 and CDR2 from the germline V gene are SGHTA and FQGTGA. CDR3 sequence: CASSLNTGLTGELFF. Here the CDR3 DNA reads TGTGCCAGCAGCTTAAACACCGGACTCACCGGGGAGCTGTTTTTT. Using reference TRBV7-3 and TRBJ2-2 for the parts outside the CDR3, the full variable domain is GAGVSQTPSNKVTEKGKYVELRCDPISGHTALYWYRQSLGQGPEFLIYFQGTGAADDSGLPNDRFFAVRPEGSVSTLKIQRTERGDSAVYLCASSLNTGLTGELFFGEGSRLTVL.

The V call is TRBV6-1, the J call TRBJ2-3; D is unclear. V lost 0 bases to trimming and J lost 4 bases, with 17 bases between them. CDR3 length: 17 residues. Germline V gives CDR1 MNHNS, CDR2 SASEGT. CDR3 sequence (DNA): TGTGCCAGCAGTGAAGCGAGGACCGCGTCCGCCCCAGATACGCAGTATTTT. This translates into CASSEARTASAPDTQYF.

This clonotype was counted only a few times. CDR3: CSASRHGEQYF. The CDR3 DNA reads as TGCAGTGCTTCCCGCCATGGCGAGCAGTACTTC. This rearrangement joins TRBV20-1 to TRBJ2-7; D remains unclear. The CDR3 is made up of 11 amino acids. The V gene's germline CDR1 is DFQATT and CDR2 SNEGSKA (reference sequence). The V and J ends lost 5 bases and 6 bases respectively, with 11 bases between them.

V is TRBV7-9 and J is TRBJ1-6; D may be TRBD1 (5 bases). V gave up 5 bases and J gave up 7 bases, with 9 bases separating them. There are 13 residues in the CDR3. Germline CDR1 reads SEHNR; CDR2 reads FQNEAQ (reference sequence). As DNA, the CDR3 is TGTGCCAGCAGCATCAGGGAGAATTCACCCCTCCACTTT. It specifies CASSIRENSPLHF.

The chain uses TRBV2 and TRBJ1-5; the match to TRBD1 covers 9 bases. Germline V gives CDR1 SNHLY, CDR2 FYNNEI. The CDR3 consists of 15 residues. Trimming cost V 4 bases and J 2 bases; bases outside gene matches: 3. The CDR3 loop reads CASSGDRDGNQPQHF. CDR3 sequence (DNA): TGTGCCAGCAGTGGGGACAGGGATGGCAATCAGCCCCAGCATTTT.

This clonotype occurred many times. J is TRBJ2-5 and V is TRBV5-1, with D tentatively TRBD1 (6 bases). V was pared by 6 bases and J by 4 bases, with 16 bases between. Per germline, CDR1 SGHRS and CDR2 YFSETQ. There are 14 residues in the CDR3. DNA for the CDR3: TGCGCCAGCACCCCAGGGGATCTCAGAGAGACCCAGTACTTC. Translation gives CASTPGDLRETQYF. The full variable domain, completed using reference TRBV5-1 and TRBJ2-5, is KAGVTQTPRYLIKTRGQQVTLSCSPISGHRSVSWYQQTPGQGLQFLFEYFSETQRNKGNFPGRFSGRQFSNSRSEMNVSTLELGDSALYLCASTPGDLRETQYFGPGTRLLVL.

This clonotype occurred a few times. The CDR3 sequence: CASKPAGAPGELFF. Here the CDR3 DNA reads TGTGCCAGCAAGCCAGCGGGAGCCCCCGGGGAGCTGTTTTTT. V is TRBV27 and J is TRBJ2-2, with 8 bases matching TRBD2. CDR3 length: 14 residues. V dropped 7 bases and J dropped 6; count of bases not matched to a gene: 7. CDR1 and CDR2 (germline): MNHEY, SMNVEV (reference sequence).

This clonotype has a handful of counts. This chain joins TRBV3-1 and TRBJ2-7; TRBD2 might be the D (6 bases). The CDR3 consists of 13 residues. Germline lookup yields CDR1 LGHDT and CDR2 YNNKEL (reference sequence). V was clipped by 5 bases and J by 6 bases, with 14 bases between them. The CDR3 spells CASSILAHSEQYF. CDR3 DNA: TGTGCCAGCAGCATCCTAGCGCATTCCGAGCAGTACTTC.

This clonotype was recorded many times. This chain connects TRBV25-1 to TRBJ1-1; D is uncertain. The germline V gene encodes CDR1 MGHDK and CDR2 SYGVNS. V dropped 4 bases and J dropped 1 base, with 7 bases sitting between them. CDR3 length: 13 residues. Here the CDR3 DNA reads TGTGCCAGCAGTGGCGCAAAGAACACTGAAGCTTTCTTT. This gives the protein CASSGAKNTEAFF. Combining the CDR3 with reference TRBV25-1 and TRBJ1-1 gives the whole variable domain EADIYQTPRYLVIGTGKKITLECSQTMGHDKMYWYQQDPGMELHLIHYSYGVNSTEKGDLSSESTVSRIRTEHFPLTLESARPSHTSQYLCASSGAKNTEAFFGQGTRLTVV.

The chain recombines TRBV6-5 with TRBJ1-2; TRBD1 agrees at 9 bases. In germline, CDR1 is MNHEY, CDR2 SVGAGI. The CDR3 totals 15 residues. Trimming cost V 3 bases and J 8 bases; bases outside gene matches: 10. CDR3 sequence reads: CASSYIGTGREGYTF. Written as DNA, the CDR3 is TGTGCCAGCAGTTATATAGGGACAGGGAGGGAAGGCTACACCTTC.

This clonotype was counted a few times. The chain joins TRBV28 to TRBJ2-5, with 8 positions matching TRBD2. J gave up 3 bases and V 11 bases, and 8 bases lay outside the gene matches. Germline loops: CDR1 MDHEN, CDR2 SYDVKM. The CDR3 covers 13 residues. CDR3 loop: CASPTGREETQYF. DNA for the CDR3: TGTGCCTCCCCCACCGGGAGGGAAGAGACCCAGTACTTC.

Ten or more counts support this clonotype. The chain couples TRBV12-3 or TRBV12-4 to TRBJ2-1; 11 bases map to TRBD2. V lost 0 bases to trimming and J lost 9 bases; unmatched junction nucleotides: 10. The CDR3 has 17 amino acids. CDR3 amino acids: CASSLASGRAAGGEQFF. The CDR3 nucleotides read TGTGCCAGCAGTTTAGCTAGCGGGAGGGCCGCGGGGGGTGAGCAGTTCTTC.

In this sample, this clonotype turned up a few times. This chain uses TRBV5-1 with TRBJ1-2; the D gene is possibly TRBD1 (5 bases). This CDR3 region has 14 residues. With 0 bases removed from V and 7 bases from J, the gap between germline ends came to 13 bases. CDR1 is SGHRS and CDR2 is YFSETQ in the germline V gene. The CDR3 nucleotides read TGCGCCAGCAGCTTGGTATCGCAGGGCACTGGCTACACCTTC. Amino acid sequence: CASSLVSQGTGYTF.

As DNA, the CDR3 is TGTGCCAGCAGCTACAGGGGGCTAGACGGCTACACCTTC. Translated: CASSYRGLDGYTF. This chain connects TRBV7-2 to TRBJ1-2, with TRBD1 matching 9 bases. The CDR3 is 13 amino acids. The junction had 5 bases not matched to a gene; V was cut back by 4 bases and J by 8 bases. In germline, CDR1 is SGHTA, CDR2 FQGNSA. Full variable domain (remainder filled in from reference TRBV7-2 and TRBJ1-2): GAGVSQSPSNKVTEKGKDVELRCDPISGHTALYWYRQSLGQGLEFLIYFQGNSAPDKSGLPSDRFSAERTGGSVSTLTIQRTQQEDSAVYLCASSYRGLDGYTFGSGTRLTVV.

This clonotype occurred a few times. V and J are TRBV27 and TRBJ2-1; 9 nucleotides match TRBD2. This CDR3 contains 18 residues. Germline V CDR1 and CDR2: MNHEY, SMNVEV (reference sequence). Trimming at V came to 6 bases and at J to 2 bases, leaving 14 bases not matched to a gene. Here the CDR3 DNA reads TGTGCCAGCAGAAAACAGGGCGTCCTAGCGGGACCCTACAATGAGCAGTTCTTC. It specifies CASRKQGVLAGPYNEQFF.

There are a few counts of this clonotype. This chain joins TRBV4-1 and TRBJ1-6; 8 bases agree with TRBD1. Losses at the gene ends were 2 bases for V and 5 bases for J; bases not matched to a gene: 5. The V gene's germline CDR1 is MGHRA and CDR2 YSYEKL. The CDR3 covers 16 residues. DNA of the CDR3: TGCGCCAGCAGCCAAAATCCGGGACAGGATAATTCACCCCTCCACTTT. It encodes CASSQNPGQDNSPLHF.

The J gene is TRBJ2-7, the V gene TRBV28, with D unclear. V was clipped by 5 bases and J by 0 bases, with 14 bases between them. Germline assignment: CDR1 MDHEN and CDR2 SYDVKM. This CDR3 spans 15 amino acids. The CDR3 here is CASSPYTRSSYEQYF. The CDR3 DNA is TGTGCCAGCAGTCCCTATACAAGGAGCTCCTACGAGCAGTACTTC. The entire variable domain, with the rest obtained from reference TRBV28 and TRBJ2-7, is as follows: DVKVTQSSRYLVKRTGEKVFLECVQDMDHENMFWYRQDPGLGLRLIYFSYDVKMKEKGDIPEGYSVSREKKERFSLILESASTNQTSMYLCASSPYTRSSYEQYFGPGTRLTVT.

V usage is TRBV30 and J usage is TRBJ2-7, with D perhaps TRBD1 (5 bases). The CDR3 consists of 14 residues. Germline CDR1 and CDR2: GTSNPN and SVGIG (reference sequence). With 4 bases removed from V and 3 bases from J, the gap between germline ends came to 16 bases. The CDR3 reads CAWTGRDRLYEQYF. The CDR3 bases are TGTGCCTGGACGGGCAGGGATAGGCTCTACGAGCAGTACTTC.

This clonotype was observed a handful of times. CDR3 in amino acids: CASSSFLYGKGNQPQHF. CDR3 nucleotides: TGTGCCAGCAGTTCATTCCTATATGGCAAAGGCAATCAGCCCCAGCATTTT. V and J are TRBV12-3 or TRBV12-4 and TRBJ1-5; D unclear. Trimming took 4 bases from V and 2 from J, leaving 18 bases between them. The CDR3 has 17 residues.

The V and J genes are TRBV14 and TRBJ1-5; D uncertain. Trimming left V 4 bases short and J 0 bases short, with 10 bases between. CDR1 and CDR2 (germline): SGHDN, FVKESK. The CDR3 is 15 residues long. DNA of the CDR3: TGTGCCAGCAGCCCCAAACGGAGTAGCAATCAGCCCCAGCATTTT. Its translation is CASSPKRSSNQPQHF.

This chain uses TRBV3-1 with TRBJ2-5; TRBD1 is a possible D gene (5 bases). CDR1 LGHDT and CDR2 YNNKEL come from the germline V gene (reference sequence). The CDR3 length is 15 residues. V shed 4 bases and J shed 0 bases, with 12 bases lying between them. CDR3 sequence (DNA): TGTGCCAGCAGCCCGGACAAAAAGTACCAAGAGACCCAGTACTTC. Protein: CASSPDKKYQETQYF.

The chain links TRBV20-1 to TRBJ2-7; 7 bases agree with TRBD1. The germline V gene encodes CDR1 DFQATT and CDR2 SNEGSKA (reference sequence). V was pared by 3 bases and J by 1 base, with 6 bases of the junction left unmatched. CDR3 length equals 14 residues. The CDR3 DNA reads TGCAGTGCTAGGGCCGGGACAGAATCCTACGAGCAGTACTTC. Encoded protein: CSARAGTESYEQYF.

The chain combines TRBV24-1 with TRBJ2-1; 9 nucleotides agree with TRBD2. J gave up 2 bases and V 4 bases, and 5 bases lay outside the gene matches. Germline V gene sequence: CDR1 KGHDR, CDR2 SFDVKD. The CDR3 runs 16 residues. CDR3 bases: TGTGCCACCAGTGAGATGAGCGGGGGGACCTACAATGAGCAGTTCTTC. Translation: CATSEMSGGTYNEQFF.